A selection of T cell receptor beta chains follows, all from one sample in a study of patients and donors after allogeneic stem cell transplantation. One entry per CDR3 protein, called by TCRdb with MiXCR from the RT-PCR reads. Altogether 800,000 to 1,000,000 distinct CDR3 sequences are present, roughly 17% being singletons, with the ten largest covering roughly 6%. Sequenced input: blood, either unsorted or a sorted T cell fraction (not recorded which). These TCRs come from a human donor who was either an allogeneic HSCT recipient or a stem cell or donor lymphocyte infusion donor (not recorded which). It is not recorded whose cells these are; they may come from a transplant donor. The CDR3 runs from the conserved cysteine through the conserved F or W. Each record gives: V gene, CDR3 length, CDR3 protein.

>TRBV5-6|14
CASSLDRGFYGYTF
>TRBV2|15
CASTERHADAYEQYF
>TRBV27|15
CASSSGQGRINEQFF
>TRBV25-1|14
CASSRGGLDYGYTF
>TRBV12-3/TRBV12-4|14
CASSLTGITGELFF
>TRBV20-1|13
CSARRGRSYEQYF
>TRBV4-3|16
CASSQDRRELPLEQYF
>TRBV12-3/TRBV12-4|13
CASSGTTQGEQYF
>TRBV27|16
CASSPWTGGAPKTQYF
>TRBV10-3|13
CAISGGDNQPQHF
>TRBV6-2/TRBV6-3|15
CASRRRGGNYNEQFF
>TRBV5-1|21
CASSSRSGRGLSPLAKNIQYF
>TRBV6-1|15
CASSLSSGSAYGYTF
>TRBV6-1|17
CASTQGAGGPSYNEQFF
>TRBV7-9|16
CASSSRTGSPSYEQYF
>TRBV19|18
CASSVGLAQKGLTDTQYF
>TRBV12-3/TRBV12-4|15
CASSSSGGQRYGYTF
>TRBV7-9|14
CASSGDGAYNEQFF
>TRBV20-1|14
CSASSRTGMETQYF
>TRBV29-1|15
CSVAPGTGGLDEQYF
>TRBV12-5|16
CASASPGLTYTDTQYF
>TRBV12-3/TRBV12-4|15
CASSRVGQGTYEQYF
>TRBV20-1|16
CSARAYRDYNTGELFF
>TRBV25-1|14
CASSELKGIGEQYF
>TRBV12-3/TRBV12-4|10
CACFTGELFF
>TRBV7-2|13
CASRNSWLRGYTF
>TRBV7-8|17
CASSLVGGGRAGETQYF
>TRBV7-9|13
CASSLLRDNEQFF
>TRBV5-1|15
CASSIGQPGNTEAFF
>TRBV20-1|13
CSARGFRIDGEFF
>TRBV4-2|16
CASSQAMGQGTYGYTF
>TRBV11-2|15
CASSRSLAEYEKLFF
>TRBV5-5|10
CASSGDTWNF
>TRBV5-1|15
CASSQGTGRNTEAFF
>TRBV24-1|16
CATSDPMDSSNYGYTF
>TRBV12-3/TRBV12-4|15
CASSPGRGSDQPQHF
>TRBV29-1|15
CSVLPDRGRGDIQYF
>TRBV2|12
CASGVGKETQYF
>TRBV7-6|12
CTSSLADSEQYF
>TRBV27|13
CASSIHTSTEQYF
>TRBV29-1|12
CSVEHENTEAFF
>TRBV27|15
CASSRLAGAPYEQYF